The rows below give T cell receptor beta chains drawn from one sample of a study of T-cell memory formation after mild COVID-19. TCRdb recomputed calls from the 5' RACE reads with MiXCR, one row per CDR3 protein. The table shows roughly 350,000 distinct CDR3 sequences, with under 25% occurring only once. The sequenced material came from PBMCs or a T cell subset sorted from them (not recorded which). Receptors were obtained from an adult woman who had mild COVID-19 (a few samples of this study predate the infection). Cell type and time point are not known. Each CDR3 is given with its conserved first and last residue. D genes are given only for firm matches. The size field is filled for only some rows; it gives once, few, many or a size class.

TRBJ2-6	TRBV6-4	TRBD1	-	TGTGCCAGCAGTGAGGACAGGAGCTCTGGGGCCAACGTCCTGACTTTC	CASSEDRSSGANVLTF
TRBJ2-7	TRBV20-1	TRBD1	few	TGCAGTGCTAGAGAGGGGACAGCATCCTACGAGCAGTACTTC	CSAREGTASYEQYF
TRBJ1-2	TRBV2	TRBD1	few	TGTGCCAGCAGTGAAGACGGGACAGGGTACGGCTACACCTTC	CASSEDGTGYGYTF
TRBJ2-1	TRBV5-1	-	many	TGCGCCAGCAAGTGGCAGCTAACCTACAATGAGCAGTTCTTC	CASKWQLTYNEQFF
TRBJ2-3	TRBV9	-	few	TGTGCCAGCAGCGAGGGCCCTCGCACAGATACGCAGTATTTT	CASSEGPRTDTQYF
TRBJ1-1	TRBV27	-	-	TGTGCCAGCAGTTTTAACACAGGCTTGAACACTGAAGCTTTCTTT	CASSFNTGLNTEAFF
TRBJ1-2	TRBV5-6	TRBD1	few	TGTGCCAGCAGCTTGGGACAGGGATTGTATGGCTACACCTTC	CASSLGQGLYGYTF
TRBJ1-1	TRBV5-1	-	-	TGCGCCAGCAGCGGCTTGGGGGCGGACACTGAAGCTTTCTTT	CASSGLGADTEAFF
TRBJ2-7	TRBV12-3/TRBV12-4	-	few	TGTGCCAGCAGTGGCTACTCTGCCGAGCAGTACTTC	CASSGYSAEQYF
TRBJ1-1	TRBV27	TRBD1	few	TGTGCCAGCATATCGGGACAGGGGGCAGGGAACACTGAAGCTTTCTTT	CASISGQGAGNTEAFF
TRBJ1-1	TRBV5-6	-	-	TGTGCCAGCATGCGGTCTGTAACTGAAGCTTTCTTT	CASMRSVTEAFF
TRBJ2-3	TRBV2	TRBD2	-	TGTGCCAGCAGTGAAGCGGCCCTTTCTAGCGGGGGGGCGACAGATACGCAGTATTTT	CASSEAALSSGGATDTQYF
TRBJ1-2	TRBV5-1	-	few	TGCGCCAGCAGCGCGGGGAGGTACCCCTATGGCTACACCTTC	CASSAGRYPYGYTF
TRBJ2-7	TRBV25-1	-	many	TGTGCCAGCAGTGGCCGAACAGGGGAGCAGTACTTC	CASSGRTGEQYF
TRBJ2-7	TRBV7-2	-	-	TGTGCCAGCAGCTTATACGGCGGAGTTTACGAGCAGTACTTC	CASSLYGGVYEQYF
TRBJ2-7	TRBV29-1	TRBD2	-	TGCAGCGCGGGGGGTGGGAGCTCCTACGAGCAGTACTTC	CSAGGGSSYEQYF
TRBJ1-4	TRBV4-1	-	-	TGCGCCAGCAGCCAAAATCCGACAGCCAGGGGTGAAAAACTGTTTTTT	CASSQNPTARGEKLFF
TRBJ1-1	TRBV6-6	-	few	TGTGCCAGCAGTTCTGGACAGACTTCGAACACTGAAGCTTTCTTT	CASSSGQTSNTEAFF
TRBJ2-7	TRBV5-1	-	once	TGCGCCAGCAGCCTGGGGTCGGGGATCGGGGAGCAGTACTTC	CASSLGSGIGEQYF
TRBJ2-1	TRBV9	TRBD1	-	TGTGCCAGCCGGCGAGGGGGCCATTCCTACAATGAGCAGTTCTTC	CASRRGGHSYNEQFF